These 5 T cell receptor beta chains share one sample of origin, sequenced in a study of human T cells and chemical hapten exposure. Time point in this sample: patch test 2, 6 weeks after DPC sensitization. Noted treatment: therapeutic diphenylcyclopropenone sensitization with weekly scalp DPC. From the RACE reads, TCRdb called clonotypes with MiXCR, one entry per CDR3 protein. The sample has 360,000 or so distinct CDR3 sequences, nearly 6.5% seen once. Sequenced here: whole blood, sampled in connection with sensitization to the hapten diphenylcyclopropenone (DPC). The receptors were sampled from a woman under 30 with alopecia areata. Some clones in this sample may be carry-over from other donors' samples.

The rearrangement joins TRBV5-5 to TRBJ1-1, with TRBD1 matching 7 bases. CDR3 size: 13 residues. Trimming at V came to 7 bases and at J to 0 bases, leaving 3 bases not matched to a gene. Germline loops: CDR1 SGHKS, CDR2 YYEKEE (reference sequence). Here the CDR3 DNA reads TGTGCCAGCGACAGGGCTATGAACACTGAAGCTTTCTTT. Its translation is CASDRAMNTEAFF.

This clonotype occurred a few times. The CDR3 loop is CSVGFWVGGTDTQYF. In DNA form, the CDR3 reads TGCAGCGTTGGATTCTGGGTGGGAGGCACAGATACGCAGTATTTT. The chain couples TRBV29-1 to TRBJ2-3, with D perhaps TRBD2 (5 bases). The CDR3 has 15 amino acids. Germline CDR1 is SQVTM and CDR2 is ANQGSEA. V was pared by 4 bases and J by 1 base, with 15 bases between.

The chain employs TRBV28 and TRBJ2-5, with D maybe TRBD2 (6 bases). This CDR3 contains 14 residues. Germline CDR1 is MDHEN and CDR2 is SYDVKM. Trimming took off 6 bases at V and 8 bases at J, with 19 bases between the two ends. CDR3 sequence: CASRSGTLAPTQYF. The CDR3 DNA reads TGTGCCAGCAGGTCCGGGACTCTAGCACCAACCCAGTACTTC. Drawing the rest from reference TRBV28 and TRBJ2-5, the complete variable domain is DVKVTQSSRYLVKRTGEKVFLECVQDMDHENMFWYRQDPGLGLRLIYFSYDVKMKEKGDIPEGYSVSREKKERFSLILESASTNQTSMYLCASRSGTLAPTQYFGPGTRLLVL.

This clonotype was detected ten times or more. The CDR3 bases are TGTGCCAGCAGTGACGCCCCTACAAACACTGAAGCTTTCTTT. Protein: CASSDAPTNTEAFF. The chain couples TRBV6-2 or TRBV6-3 to TRBJ1-1; D unresolved. Trimming cost V 5 bases and J 2 bases, with 12 bases left between them. There are 14 residues in the CDR3. Per the germline V gene, CDR1 is MNHEY and CDR2 is SVGEGT.

This clonotype was seen only a few times. The chain combines TRBV18 with TRBJ2-3, with D possibly matching TRBD1 (7 bases). CDR1 is KGHSH and CDR2 is LQKENI in the germline V gene. Trimming removed 1 base at V and 2 bases at J, with 10 bases between. The CDR3 covers 15 residues. CDR3 coding DNA: TGTGCCAGCTCACCACTGGAGGGGGCCACAGATACGCAGTATTTT. It is translated as CASSPLEGATDTQYF.